The T cell receptor (beta chain) under discussion was sequenced for a study of blood T cell repertoires in COVID-19. The overall study: Material from acute and convalescent COVID-19 was sourced from the United States, Italy and Spain. T cells, B-cell-depleted T cells, or PBMCs supplied cDNA or gDNA.

Measured with immunoSEQ multiplex PCR; TCRdb has only the in-frame clones, and not every one. The sample carries more than 250,000 clones, about nine tenths recorded once. The V and J ends lost 4 bases and 8 bases respectively, with 18 bases between them. The V gene's germline CDR1 is SGHDN and CDR2 FVKESK. The CDR3 has 15 amino acids. What was sequenced was peripheral blood. The chain carries TRBV14 and TRBJ2-4; the D gene is possibly TRBD1 (5 bases). This clonotype was obtained from a woman aged 45 to 65 with COVID-19, enrolled during active disease. The CDR3 sequence: CASSPQGMKIDIQYF. The DNA of the CDR3 is TGTGCCAGCAGCCCCCAGGGCATGAAGATAGACATTCAGTACTTC.